The 3 T cell receptor beta chains presented below share a single source sample, sequenced in a study of OX40 agonist ivuxolimab in advanced cancers. Sequencing used immunoSEQ multiplex PCR; TCRdb keeps in-frame clones, though not all of them. The repertoire holds about 12,000 clones, with 70% to 80% as singletons. This specimen was CD4+ or CD8+ T cells sorted from blood, taken in a trial of the OX40 agonist ivuxolimab. The receptors here all came from an adult with an advanced solid tumor such as melanoma, head and neck, liver or kidney cancer.

The chain couples TRBV2 to TRBJ1-5; D is unresolved. Between the trimmed V and J ends, which lost 8 bases and 0 bases, there was a span of 14 bases. Germline CDR1 and CDR2: SNHLY and FYNNEI. The CDR3 runs to 15 residues. The CDR3 DNA follows: TGTGCCAGCGGGCGAGCACAGAATAGCAATCAGCCCCAGCATTTT. This gives the protein CASGRAQNSNQPQHF.

This clone appeared a single time. The V gene is TRBV4-1, the J gene TRBJ2-2, with D hard to call. This CDR3 is built from 14 residues. Germline V gene sequence: CDR1 MGHRA, CDR2 YSYEKL. Trimming removed 1 base from V and 8 bases from J, with 11 bases in between. The CDR3 nucleotides read TGCGCCAGCAGCCAAGGTCTGGGCTTGGGGGAGCTGTTTTTT. Amino acid sequence: CASSQGLGLGELFF.

The V and J genes are TRBV4-3 and TRBJ2-3; possibly TRBD2 for D (6 bases). The CDR3 covers 14 residues. Germline CDR1 reads LGHNA; CDR2 reads YSLEER. V was shortened by 3 bases and J by 3 bases, with 10 bases between the two germline ends. The CDR3 loop is CASSHGLLTDTQYF. The CDR3 nucleotides read TGCGCCAGCAGCCACGGACTATTGACAGATACGCAGTATTTT.